A single sample gave rise to the 24 T cell receptor beta chains below, sequenced in a study of molecular identifiers for immune sequencing clone quantification. One entry per CDR3 protein, called by TCRdb with MiXCR from the PCR reads. The sample holds about half a million distinct CDR3 sequences; around 25% are singletons and the top ten take approximately 0.8%. Material for sequencing was naive CD8+ T cells from blood, with Jurkat cell RNA spiked in. Subset of the sample: FACS-sorted CD8+CD4-CCR7+CD45RA+ naive T cells. Source of these receptors: a human donor in good health. Some libraries in this study had Jurkat cell RNA spiked in.

Details on this clonotype: A read error may be the cause here, since a much bigger clone is one base away. The chain combines TRBV5-4 with TRBJ2-7, with D unresolved. The CDR3 has 15 amino acids. Germline values: CDR1 SGHNT, CDR2 YYREEE (reference sequence). V was cut by 1 base and J by 7 bases, with 18 bases left in between. The CDR3 loop reads CASSLPIQAAGEQYF. The CDR3 nucleotides are TGTGCCAGCAGCTTGCCTATCCAAGCAGCCGGGGAGCAGTACTTC.

The rearrangement links TRBV20-1 to TRBJ2-7; TRBD2 agrees at 7 bases. Germline loops: CDR1 DFQATT, CDR2 SNEGSKA (reference sequence). This CDR3 is built from 15 residues. V lost 0 bases to trimming and J lost 2 bases; unmatched junction nucleotides: 7. CDR3 DNA sequence: TGCAGTGCTAGAGATTTGGGGGGGATACCCTACGAGCAGTACTTC. Protein product: CSARDLGGIPYEQYF.

J is TRBJ1-2 and V is TRBV7-2; unclear D gene. Germline loops: CDR1 SGHTA, CDR2 FQGNSA. The germline V and J ends were trimmed by 3 bases and 14 bases, with 16 bases remaining between them. This CDR3 spans 12 amino acids. CDR3 in amino acids: CASSFMTVTETF. In DNA, the CDR3 is TGTGCCAGCAGCTTCATGACTGTTACGGAAACCTTC.

The chain recombines TRBV10-3 with TRBJ1-4, with D possibly matching TRBD1 (6 bases). Deletions cut 3 bases from V and 1 base from J, with 6 bases between. The CDR3 has 14 amino acids. Germline loops: CDR1 ENHRY, CDR2 SYGVKD. The CDR3 nucleotides are TGTGCCATCAGTGAAGGGGGAACTAATGAAAAACTGTTTTTT. This encodes CAISEGGTNEKLFF.

On this clonotype itself: A much larger clone differs by one base, so this may be a read error. The CDR3 does not end in the conserved phenylalanine or tryptophan, so this is likely a read error. This sequence joins TRBV12-3 or TRBV12-4 and TRBJ2-3; possible D gene TRBD1, 5 bases. Trimming took 11 bases from V and 5 from J, leaving 14 bases between them. The length of the CDR3 is 12 residues. CDR3 protein: CAVGQVKDTQYS. CDR3 nucleotides: TGTGCCGTGGGGCAGGTTAAAGATACGCAGTATTCT.

This clonotype was observed a handful of times. The chain has TRBV6-1 and TRBJ2-7; D might be TRBD1 or TRBD2, each matching 5 bases. The CDR3 sequence is 14 residues long. Germline V gene sequence: CDR1 MNHNS, CDR2 SASEGT. With 4 bases removed from V and 4 bases from J, the gap between germline ends came to 14 bases. This CDR3 reads CASSGTDSPYEQYF. Written as DNA, the CDR3 is TGTGCCAGCAGTGGGACTGACAGCCCATACGAGCAGTACTTC.

At least ten counts were recorded for this clonotype. This chain uses TRBV13 with TRBJ2-3, with 15 bases that match TRBD2. Germline V lookup: CDR1 PRHDT, CDR2 FYEKMQ (reference sequence). The trim removed 3 bases at V and 5 bases at J, leaving 0 bases unmatched. This CDR3 is built from 15 residues. As DNA, the CDR3 is TGTGCCAGCAGCTTGGGACTAGCGGGGGGAGATACGCAGTATTTT. This encodes CASSLGLAGGDTQYF. The complete variable domain, with remaining parts taken from reference TRBV13 and TRBJ2-3, reads AAGVIQSPRHLIKEKRETATLKCYPIPRHDTVYWYQQGPGQDPQFLISFYEKMQSDKGSIPDRFSAQQFSDYHSELNMSSLELGDSALYFCASSLGLAGGDTQYFGPGTRLTVL.

V gene TRBV29-1 combines with J gene TRBJ2-7, with TRBD1 matching over 11 bases. Trimming took 3 bases from V and 2 from J; bases not matched to a gene: 6. CDR1 SQVTM and CDR2 ANQGSEA come from the germline V gene. The CDR3 is made up of 15 amino acids. CDR3 sequence (DNA): TGCAGCGTTGAGGACGGGACAGGGGGTACCTACGAGCAGTACTTC. Protein sequence: CSVEDGTGGTYEQYF.

Points on this clonotype: Germline is not matched at one junction end, which may reflect a read error. The V and J genes are TRBV11-2 and TRBJ2-3; perhaps D is TRBD1 or TRBD2 (6 bases each). Germline V gene data show CDR1 as SGHAT and CDR2 as FQNNGV. This CDR3 comprises 14 residues. The CDR3 spells CASTRSGATDTRYF. CDR3 DNA sequence: TGTGCCAGCACCCGGTCGGGGGCCACAGATACGCGGTATTTT.

CDR3 loop: CASSSPGPAPSTPHEQYF. The CDR3 DNA sequence: TGTGCCAGCAGTTCACCCGGACCAGCTCCAAGCACCCCCCACGAGCAGTACTTC. V is TRBV27 and J is TRBJ2-7; D is uncertain. Between the trimmed V and J ends, which lost 4 bases and 5 bases, there was a span of 27 bases. Germline CDR1 is MNHEY and CDR2 is SMNVEV (reference sequence). This CDR3 region has 18 residues.

The J gene is TRBJ1-2, the V gene TRBV12-3 or TRBV12-4; no definite D call. The V end lost 4 bases, the J end lost 8 bases, and 23 bases lay between the germline ends. CDR3 length: 16 amino acids. Written as DNA, the CDR3 is TGTGCCAGCAGTTCCCTCATAGCCGGTGGCGCGGAGGGCTACACCTTC. This gives the protein CASSSLIAGGAEGYTF.

This clonotype was counted between two and nine times. V is TRBV12-3 or TRBV12-4 and J is TRBJ1-3; D remains unclear. V was trimmed by 3 bases and J by 0 bases, leaving 12 bases between them. This CDR3 is 16 amino acids long. CDR3 nucleotide sequence: TGTGCCAGCAGTTTTTTGGTTCGGATCTCTGGAAACACCATATATTTT. Amino acid sequence: CASSFLVRISGNTIYF.

Concerning this clonotype itself: A much larger clone differs by one base, so this may be a read error. V usage is TRBV5-3 and J usage is TRBJ2-1, with TRBD1 identical over 11 bases. TRBV5-3 belongs to the ORF category, with a function that is uncertain. The CDR3 has 16 amino acids. CDR3 DNA: TGTCCCAGCAGCTTGGGGACAGGGGGGGCCTACAATGAGCAGTTCTTC. Translating it yields CPSSLGTGGAYNEQFF.

Note on this clonotype: Likely a read error: the CDR3 ends without its conserved phenylalanine or tryptophan. This rearrangement joins TRBV25-1 to TRBJ2-2, with 7 bases that match TRBD1. Germline V gives CDR1 MGHDK, CDR2 SYGVNS. V lost 8 bases, J lost 1 base, and 13 bases stayed unmatched. This CDR3 contains 17 residues. The CDR3 here is CASRGRRTGLNTGELFY. The CDR3 DNA reads TGTGCCAGCCGTGGAAGACGGACAGGCCTGAACACCGGGGAGCTGTTTTAT.

Ten or more counts support this clonotype. J is TRBJ2-3 and V is TRBV7-9, with a tentative D call TRBD1 (5 bases). The V end lost 5 bases, the J end lost 0 bases, and 18 bases lay between the germline ends. This CDR3 has 17 amino acids. Per germline, CDR1 SEHNR and CDR2 FQNEAQ (reference sequence). CDR3 amino acids: CASSPLTVRASTDTQYF. CDR3 DNA: TGTGCCAGCAGCCCCTTGACAGTTAGGGCCAGCACAGATACGCAGTATTTT.

This clonotype came up a few times. The chain uses TRBV18 and TRBJ2-3; TRBD2 agrees at 10 bases. After removal of 6 bases from V and 4 bases from J, the junction contained 13 bases not matched to a gene. The germline V gene encodes CDR1 KGHSH and CDR2 LQKENI. CDR3 length equals 17 residues. The DNA of the CDR3 is TGTGCCAGCTCTCCCGCGCAAGGGCTAGCGGGGGCAGATACGCAGTATTTT. Residues: CASSPAQGLAGADTQYF.

Remarks on this clonotype: With a much larger clone just one base away, this may be a read error. The CDR3 sequence: CASGLDRGHRNTESFF. The CDR3 DNA sequence: TGTGCTAGTGGTTTGGACAGGGGGCATAGGAACACTGAATCTTTCTTT. V is TRBV12-5 and J is TRBJ1-1; 9 nucleotides line up with TRBD1. The CDR3 covers 16 residues. Per germline, CDR1 LGHNT and CDR2 FRNRAP.

Note on this clonotype: This clone may be a read error of a much larger clone one base away. The chain links TRBV27 to TRBJ2-6; 8 bases line up with TRBD1. CDR1 and CDR2 (germline): MNHEY, SMNVEV (reference sequence). V trimming: 9 bases; J trimming: 0 bases; junction bases outside the gene matches: 7. The CDR3 totals 16 residues. CDR3 DNA: TGTGCCAGAAGATTCGGACAGGGCTCTGGGGCCAACGTCCTGACTTTC. Protein: CARRFGQGSGANVLTF. Filled out from reference TRBV27 and TRBJ2-6, the complete variable domain reads EAQVTQNPRYLITVTGKKLTVTCSQNMNHEYMSWYRQDPGLGLRQIYYSMNVEVTDKGDVPEGYKVSRKEKRNFPLILESPSPNQTSLYFCARRFGQGSGANVLTFGAGSRLTVL.

Remarks on this clonotype: The junction does not match germline at one end; this may be a read error. The chain is built from TRBV12-3 or TRBV12-4 and TRBJ2-7; TRBD2 aligns across 7 bases. The CDR3 is made up of 14 amino acids. This chain's CDR3 is CASNLDPSGYEQYF. Written as DNA, the CDR3 is TGTGCCAGCAATTTAGACCCTAGCGGCTACGAGCAGTACTTC.

Worth noting for this clonotype: A much larger clone lies a single base off, so this may be a read error. The conserved final phenylalanine or tryptophan is absent from the CDR3, which likely points to a read error. The CDR3 region has the DNA TGCGCCAGCAGCCAAGATGTAACTAGCGCTACCTACGAGCAGTACTCC. Translation: CASSQDVTSATYEQYS. This chain connects TRBV4-3 to TRBJ2-7, with TRBD2 matching 7 bases. V trimming: 0 bases; J trimming: 2 bases; junction bases outside the gene matches: 7. Germline V gives CDR1 LGHNA, CDR2 YSLEER. This CDR3 comprises 16 residues.

As DNA, the CDR3 is TGCGCCAGCAGGGGACAAAGAAACTATGGCTACACCTTC. Translating it yields CASRGQRNYGYTF. The chain combines TRBV4-3 with TRBJ1-2; D possibly corresponds to TRBD1 (6 bases). The germline CDR1 and CDR2 sequences are LGHNA and YSLEER. The CDR3 sequence is 13 residues long. The ends were cut back, 6 bases at V and 2 bases at J, with 10 bases in the middle.

This rearrangement joins TRBV11-2 to TRBJ2-7; D uncertain. Between the trimmed V and J ends, which lost 1 base and 7 bases, there was a span of 17 bases. Germline-derived CDR1 and CDR2 are SGHAT and FQNNGV. The CDR3 is made up of 15 amino acids. CDR3 in DNA: TGTGCCAGCAGCTTAGGTTGGCAGCAAAGGTGGGAGCAGTACTTC. Translating it yields CASSLGWQQRWEQYF. Variable domain in full (rest from reference TRBV11-2 and TRBJ2-7): EAGVAQSPRYKIIEKRQSVAFWCNPISGHATLYWYQQILGQGPKLLIQFQNNGVVDDSQLPKDRFSAERLKGVDSTLKIQPAKLEDSAVYLCASSLGWQQRWEQYFGPGTRLTVT.

V usage is TRBV7-9 and J usage is TRBJ1-6; weak D call: TRBD1 (6 bases). V gave up 4 bases and J gave up 7 bases, with 14 bases separating them. The CDR3 is 15 residues long. Germline V gene sequence: CDR1 SEHNR, CDR2 FQNEAQ (reference sequence). In DNA form, the CDR3 reads TGTGCCAGCAGCTCCACACAGGGCGGCAATTCACCCCTCCACTTT. Translation gives CASSSTQGGNSPLHF.

The V call is TRBV9, the J call TRBJ2-3; 12 positions agree with TRBD2. Per the germline V gene, CDR1 is SGDLS and CDR2 is YYNGEE. Losses at the gene ends were 2 bases for V and 8 bases for J; bases not matched to a gene: 18. This CDR3 is built from 19 residues. CDR3 sequence reads: CASSVLEGRLAGGPSTQYF. In DNA form, the CDR3 reads TGTGCCAGCAGCGTTTTGGAGGGCCGGCTAGCGGGAGGGCCGAGTACGCAGTATTTT. The variable domain in full, completed from reference TRBV9 and TRBJ2-3, reads DSGVTQTPKHLITATGQRVTLRCSPRSGDLSVYWYQQSLDQGLQFLIQYYNGEERAKGNILERFSAQQFPDLHSELNLSSLELGDSALYFCASSVLEGRLAGGPSTQYFGPGTRLTVL.